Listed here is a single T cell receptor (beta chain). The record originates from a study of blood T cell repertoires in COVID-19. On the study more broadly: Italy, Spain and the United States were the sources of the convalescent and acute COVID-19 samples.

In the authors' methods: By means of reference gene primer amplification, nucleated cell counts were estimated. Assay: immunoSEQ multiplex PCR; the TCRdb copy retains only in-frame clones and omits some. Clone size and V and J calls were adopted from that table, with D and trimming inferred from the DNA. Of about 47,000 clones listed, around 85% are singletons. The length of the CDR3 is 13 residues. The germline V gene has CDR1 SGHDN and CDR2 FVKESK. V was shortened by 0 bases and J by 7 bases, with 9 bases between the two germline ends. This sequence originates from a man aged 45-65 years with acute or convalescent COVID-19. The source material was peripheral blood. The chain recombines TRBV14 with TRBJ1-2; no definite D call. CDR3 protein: CASSQDFNSGYTF. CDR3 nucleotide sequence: TGTGCCAGCAGCCAAGATTTTAACAGTGGCTACACCTTC. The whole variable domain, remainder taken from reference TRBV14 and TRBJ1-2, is EAGVTQFPSHSVIEKGQTVTLRCDPISGHDNLYWYRRVMGKEIKFLLHFVKESKQDESGMPNNRFLAERTGGTYSTLKVQPAELEDSGVYFCASSQDFNSGYTFGSGTRLTVV.